The entry that follows covers one T cell receptor beta chain sequence. The sample belongs to a study of blood T cell repertoires in COVID-19. The CDR3 is 16 residues long. CDR1 and CDR2 from the germline V gene are MNHNS and SASEGT. Trimming took 3 bases from V and 5 from J; bases not matched to a gene: 7. Repertoires were generated with immunoSEQ multiplex PCR, while TCRdb's copy carries only in-frame clones and drops some. This table holds over 30,000 clones, 83% found once. This chain joins TRBV6-1 and TRBJ2-1; TRBD2 matches 10 bases. This sequence was found in a man aged 50 to 60 with acute or convalescent COVID-19. What was sequenced was peripheral blood. Here the CDR3 reads CASSDRGLASNNEQFF. The CDR3 DNA is TGTGCCAGCAGTGACCGGGGACTAGCGAGCAACAATGAGCAGTTCTTC.